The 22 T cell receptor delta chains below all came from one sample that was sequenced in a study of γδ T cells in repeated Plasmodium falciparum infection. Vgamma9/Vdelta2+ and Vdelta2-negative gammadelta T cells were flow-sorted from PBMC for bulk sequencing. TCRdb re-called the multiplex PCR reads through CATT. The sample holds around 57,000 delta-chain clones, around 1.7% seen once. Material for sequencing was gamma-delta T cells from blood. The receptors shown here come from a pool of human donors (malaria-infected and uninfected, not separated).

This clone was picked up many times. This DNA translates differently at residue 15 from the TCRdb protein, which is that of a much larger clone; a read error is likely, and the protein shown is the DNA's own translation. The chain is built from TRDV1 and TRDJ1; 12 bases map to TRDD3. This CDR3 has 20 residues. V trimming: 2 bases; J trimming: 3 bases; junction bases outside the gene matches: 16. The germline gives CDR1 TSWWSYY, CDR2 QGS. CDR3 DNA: TGTGCTCTTGGGGAAAACCCCGGGGCCTGGGGGATACGAGTTGCCGATAAACTCATCTTT. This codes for CALGENPGAWGIRVADKLIF.

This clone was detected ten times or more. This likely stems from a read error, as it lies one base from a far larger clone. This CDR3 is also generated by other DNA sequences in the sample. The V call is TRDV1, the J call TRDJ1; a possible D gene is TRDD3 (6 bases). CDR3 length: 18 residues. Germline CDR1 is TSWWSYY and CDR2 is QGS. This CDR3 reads CALVEWGSDPVYTDKLIF. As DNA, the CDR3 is TGTGCTCTTGTGGAATGGGGATCGGACCCCGTGTACACCGATAAACTCATCTTT.

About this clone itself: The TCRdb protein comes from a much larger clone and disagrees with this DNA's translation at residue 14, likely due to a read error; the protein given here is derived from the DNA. The CDR3 loop is CALGPPGTFRLWGARHKLIF. DNA of the CDR3: TGTGCTCTTGGGCCCCCGGGCACGTTCCGCCTCTGGGGGGCCCGGCATAAACTCATCTTT. The chain recombines TRDV1 with TRDJ1; 7 bases fit TRDD3. No J gene was available from TCRdb, and it was assigned here by a germline match of the DNA. V shed 5 bases and J 6 bases; nucleotides not matched to a gene: 27. The V gene's germline CDR1 is TSWWSYY and CDR2 QGS. The CDR3 runs to 20 residues.

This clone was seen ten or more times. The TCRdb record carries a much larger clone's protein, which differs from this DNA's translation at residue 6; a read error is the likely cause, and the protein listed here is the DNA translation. The CDR3, as DNA: TGTGCTCTTGGGGAACCTGAGCTGGGGGATGAACTCATCTTT. This codes for CALGEPELGDELIF. This sequence joins TRDV1 and TRDJ1, with TRDD3 matching 9 bases. With 1 base clipped from V and 9 bases from J, the junction kept 6 bases outside the gene matches. Germline CDR1 is TSWWSYY and CDR2 is QGS. The CDR3 has 14 amino acids.

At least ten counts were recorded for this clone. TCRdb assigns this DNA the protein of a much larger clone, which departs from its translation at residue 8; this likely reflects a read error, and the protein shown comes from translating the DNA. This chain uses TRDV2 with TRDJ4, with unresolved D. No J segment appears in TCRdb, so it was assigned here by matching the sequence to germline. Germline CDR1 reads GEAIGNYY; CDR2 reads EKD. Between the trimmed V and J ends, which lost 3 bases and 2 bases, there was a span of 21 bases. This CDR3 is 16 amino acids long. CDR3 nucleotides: TGTGCCTGTGACCTTCGGGCCTCAGGAAACGGTAGACCCCTGATCTTT. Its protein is CACDLRASGNGRPLIF.

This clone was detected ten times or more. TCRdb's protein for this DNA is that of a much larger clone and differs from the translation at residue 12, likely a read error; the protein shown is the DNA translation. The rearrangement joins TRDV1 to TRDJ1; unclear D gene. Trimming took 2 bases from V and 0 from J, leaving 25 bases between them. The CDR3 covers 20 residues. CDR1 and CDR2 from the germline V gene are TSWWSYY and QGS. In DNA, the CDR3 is TGTGCTCTTGGGGAAAGACAAACCCCAGGAGTACCTCTCCACACCGATAAACTCATCTTT. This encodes CALGERQTPGVPLHTDKLIF.

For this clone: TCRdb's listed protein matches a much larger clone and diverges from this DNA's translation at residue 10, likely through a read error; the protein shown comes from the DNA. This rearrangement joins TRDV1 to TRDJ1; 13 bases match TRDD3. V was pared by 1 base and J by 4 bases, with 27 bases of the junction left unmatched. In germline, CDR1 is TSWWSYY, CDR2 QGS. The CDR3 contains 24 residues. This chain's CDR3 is CALGEQWTLPEYYLLGDTHDKLIF. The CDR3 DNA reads TGTGCTCTTGGGGAACAATGGACGCTCCCTGAGTATTATTTACTGGGGGATACGCACGATAAACTCATCTTT.

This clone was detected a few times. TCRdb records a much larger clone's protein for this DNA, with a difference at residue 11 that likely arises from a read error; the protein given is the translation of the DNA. This CDR3 is CACDGISATDRLIF. The CDR3 region has the DNA TGTGCCTGTGACGGGATTAGTGCCACCGATAGACTCATCTTT. This chain uses TRDV2 with TRDJ1, with D perhaps matching TRDD3 (5 bases). This CDR3 contains 14 residues. Looked up from germline, CDR1 is GEAIGNYY and CDR2 is EKD.

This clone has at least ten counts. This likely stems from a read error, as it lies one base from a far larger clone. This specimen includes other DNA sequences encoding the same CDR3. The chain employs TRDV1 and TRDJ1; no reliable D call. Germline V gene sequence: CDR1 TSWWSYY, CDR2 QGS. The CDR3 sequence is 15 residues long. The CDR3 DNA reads TGTGCTCTTGGGGAAACTATGTTTAGAACCGATAAACTCATCTTC. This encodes CALGETMFRTDKLIF.

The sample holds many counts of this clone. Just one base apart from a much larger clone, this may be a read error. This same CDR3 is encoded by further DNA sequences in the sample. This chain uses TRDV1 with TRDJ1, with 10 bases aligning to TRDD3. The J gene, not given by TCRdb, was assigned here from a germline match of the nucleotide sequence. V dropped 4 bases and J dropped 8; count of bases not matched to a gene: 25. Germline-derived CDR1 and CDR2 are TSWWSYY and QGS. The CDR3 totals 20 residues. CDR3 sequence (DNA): TGTGCTCTTGGGGGGGAGTTTGGACGATGGGTATTGGGGGATACAACGAAACTCATCTTT. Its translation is CALGGEFGRWVLGDTTKLIF.

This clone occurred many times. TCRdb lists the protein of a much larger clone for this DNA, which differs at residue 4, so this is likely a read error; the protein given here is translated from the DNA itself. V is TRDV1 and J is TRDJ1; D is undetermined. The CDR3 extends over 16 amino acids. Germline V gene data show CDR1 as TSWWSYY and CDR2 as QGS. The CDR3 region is CALEEPRWTNTDKLIF. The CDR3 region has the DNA TGTGCTCTTGAGGAACCGAGATGGACAAACACCGATAAACTCATCTTT.

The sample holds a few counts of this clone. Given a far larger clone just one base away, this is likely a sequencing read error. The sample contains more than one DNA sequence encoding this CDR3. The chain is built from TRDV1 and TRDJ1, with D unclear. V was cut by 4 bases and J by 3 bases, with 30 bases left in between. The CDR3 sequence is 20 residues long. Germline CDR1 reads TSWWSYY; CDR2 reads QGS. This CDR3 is CALGVLFRHPRGPRADKLIF. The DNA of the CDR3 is TGTGCTCTTGGGGTATTATTCCGTCATCCCAGGGGTCCGAGGGCCGATAAACTCATCTTT.

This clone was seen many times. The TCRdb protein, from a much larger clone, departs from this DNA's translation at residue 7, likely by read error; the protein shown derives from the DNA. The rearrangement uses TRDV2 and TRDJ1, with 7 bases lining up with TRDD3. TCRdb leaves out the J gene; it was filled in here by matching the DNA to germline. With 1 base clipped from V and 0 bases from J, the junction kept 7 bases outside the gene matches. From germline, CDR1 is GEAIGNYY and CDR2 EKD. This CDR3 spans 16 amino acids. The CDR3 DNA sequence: TGTGCCTGTGACACGGGGCACTGGGGCCACACCGATAAACTCATCTTT. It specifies CACDTGHWGHTDKLIF.

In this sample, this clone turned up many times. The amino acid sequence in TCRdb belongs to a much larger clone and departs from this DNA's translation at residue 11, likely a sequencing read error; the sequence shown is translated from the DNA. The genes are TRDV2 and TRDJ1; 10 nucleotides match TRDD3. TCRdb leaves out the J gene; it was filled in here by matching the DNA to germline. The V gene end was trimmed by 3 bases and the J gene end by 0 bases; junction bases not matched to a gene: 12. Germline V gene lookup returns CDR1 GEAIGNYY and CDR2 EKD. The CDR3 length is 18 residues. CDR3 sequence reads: CACDHSSLGDSYTDKLIF. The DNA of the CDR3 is TGTGCCTGTGACCATTCTTCACTGGGGGATTCGTACACCGATAAACTCATCTTT.

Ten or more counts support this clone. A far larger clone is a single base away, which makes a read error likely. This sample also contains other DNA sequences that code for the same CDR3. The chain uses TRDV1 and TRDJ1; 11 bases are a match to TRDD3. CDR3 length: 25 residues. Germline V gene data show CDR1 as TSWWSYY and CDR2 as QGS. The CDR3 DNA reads TGTGCTCTTGGGGAACAAAGTATCAGGTACCCCATTGTGGGGGATACGTTCAGGTACACCGATAAGCTCACCTTT. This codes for CALGEQSIRYPIVGDTFRYTDKLTF.

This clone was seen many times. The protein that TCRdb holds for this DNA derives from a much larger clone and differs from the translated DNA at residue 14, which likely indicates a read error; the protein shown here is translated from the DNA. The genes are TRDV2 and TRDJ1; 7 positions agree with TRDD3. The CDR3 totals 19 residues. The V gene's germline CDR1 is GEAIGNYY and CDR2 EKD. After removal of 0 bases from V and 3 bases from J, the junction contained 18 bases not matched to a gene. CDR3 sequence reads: CACDTVETGGDLYADKLIF. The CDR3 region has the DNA TGTGCCTGTGACACCGTCGAAACAGGGGGGGATCTGTACGCCGATAAACTCATCTTT.

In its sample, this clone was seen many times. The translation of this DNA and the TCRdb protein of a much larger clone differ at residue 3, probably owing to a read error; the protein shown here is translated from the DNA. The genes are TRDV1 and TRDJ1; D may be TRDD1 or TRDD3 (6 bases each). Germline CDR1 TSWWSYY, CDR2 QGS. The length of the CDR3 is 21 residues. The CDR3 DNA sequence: TGTGCTCCTGGGTCCCCTCCAGGGAAATACGGTTCTGGGGCCGACACCGATAAACTCATCTTT. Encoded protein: CAPGSPPGKYGSGADTDKLIF.

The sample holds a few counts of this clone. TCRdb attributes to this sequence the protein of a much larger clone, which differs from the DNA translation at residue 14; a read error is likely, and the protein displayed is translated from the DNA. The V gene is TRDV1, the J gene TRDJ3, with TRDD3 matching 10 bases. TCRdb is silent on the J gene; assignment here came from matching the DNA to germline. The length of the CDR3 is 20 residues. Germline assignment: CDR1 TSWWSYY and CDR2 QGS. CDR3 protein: CALGGRVRTGGSWVTRQMFF. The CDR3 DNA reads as TGTGCTCTTGGGGGCAGGGTAAGAACTGGGGGATCCTGGGTCACCCGACAGATGTTTTTC.

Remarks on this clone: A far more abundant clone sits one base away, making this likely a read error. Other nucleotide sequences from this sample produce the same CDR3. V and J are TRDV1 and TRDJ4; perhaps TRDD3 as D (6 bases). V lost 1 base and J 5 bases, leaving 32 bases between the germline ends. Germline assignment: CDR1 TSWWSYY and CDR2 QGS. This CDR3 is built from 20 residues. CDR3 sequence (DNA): TGTGCTCTTGGGGAACCCCTCCTGGGGCCGTGGAATCCCCCATCTGGGCCCCTGATCTTT. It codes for CALGEPLLGPWNPPSGPLIF.

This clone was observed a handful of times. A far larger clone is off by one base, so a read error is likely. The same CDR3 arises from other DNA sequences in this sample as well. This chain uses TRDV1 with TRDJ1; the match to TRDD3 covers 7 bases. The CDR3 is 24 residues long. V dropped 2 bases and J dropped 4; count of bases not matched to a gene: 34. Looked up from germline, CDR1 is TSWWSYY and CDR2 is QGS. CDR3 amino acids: CALGEVLKKVHWGTRLFNIDKLIF. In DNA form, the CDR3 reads TGTGCTCTTGGGGAAGTCCTCAAGAAAGTACACTGGGGAACACGATTGTTTAACATCGATAAACTCATCTTT.

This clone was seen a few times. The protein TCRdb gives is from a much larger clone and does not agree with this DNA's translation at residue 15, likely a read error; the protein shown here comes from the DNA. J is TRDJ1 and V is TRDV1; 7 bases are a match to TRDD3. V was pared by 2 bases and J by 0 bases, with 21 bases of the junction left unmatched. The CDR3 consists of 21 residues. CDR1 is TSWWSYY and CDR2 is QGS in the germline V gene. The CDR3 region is CALGEVLNGPSGGSHTDKLIF. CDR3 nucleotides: TGTGCTCTTGGGGAAGTCTTAAACGGGCCTTCTGGGGGCTCGCACACCGATAAACTCATCTTT.

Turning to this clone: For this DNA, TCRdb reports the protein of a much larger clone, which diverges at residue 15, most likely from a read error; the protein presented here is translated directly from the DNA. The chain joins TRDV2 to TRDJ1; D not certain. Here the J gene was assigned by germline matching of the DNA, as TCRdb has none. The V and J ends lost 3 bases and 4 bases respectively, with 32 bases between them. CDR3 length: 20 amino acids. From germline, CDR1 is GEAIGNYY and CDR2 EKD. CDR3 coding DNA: TGTGCCTGTGACCATGGTTTTATGTACCCCTCCCGCCCGTACATCGATAAACTCATCTTT. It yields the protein CACDHGFMYPSRPYIDKLIF.